This T cell receptor (beta chain) derives from a study of blood T cell repertoires in COVID-19. Overall study: Donors in the United States, Italy and Spain gave samples during acute or convalescent COVID-19.

Trimming cost V 5 bases and J 4 bases, with 18 bases left between them. This CDR3 comprises 15 residues. Looked up from germline, CDR1 is MDHEN and CDR2 is SYDVKM. Sequencing used immunoSEQ multiplex PCR; TCRdb keeps in-frame clones, though not all of them. The profile shows fewer than 350,000 clones, 86% of them singletons. The rearrangement uses TRBV28 and TRBJ2-7; TRBD1 is a possible D gene (5 bases). The receptor was isolated from a man between 35 and 55 years old with active or convalescent COVID-19. The material sequenced was peripheral blood. The CDR3 DNA reads as TGTGCCAGCAGTAAGAGCAGGGTGGCCGAATACGAGCAGTACTTC. Protein sequence: CASSKSRVAEYEQYF.